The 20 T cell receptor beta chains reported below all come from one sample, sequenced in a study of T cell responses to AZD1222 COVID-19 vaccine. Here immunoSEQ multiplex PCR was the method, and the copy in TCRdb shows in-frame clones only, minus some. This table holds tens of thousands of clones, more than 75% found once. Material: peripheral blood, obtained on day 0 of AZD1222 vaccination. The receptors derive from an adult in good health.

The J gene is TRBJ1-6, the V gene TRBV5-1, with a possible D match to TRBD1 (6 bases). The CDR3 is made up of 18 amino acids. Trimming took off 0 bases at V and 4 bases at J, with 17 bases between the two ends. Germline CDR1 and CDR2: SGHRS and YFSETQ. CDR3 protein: CASSLGGDNPTYNSPLHF. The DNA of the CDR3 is TGCGCCAGCAGCTTGGGAGGGGACAATCCAACTTATAATTCACCCCTCCACTTT.

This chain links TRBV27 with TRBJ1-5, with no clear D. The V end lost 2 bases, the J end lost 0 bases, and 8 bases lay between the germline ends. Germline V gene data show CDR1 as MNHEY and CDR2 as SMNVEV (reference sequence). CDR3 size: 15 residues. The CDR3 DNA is TGTGCCAGCAGTTTAAGACGCCATAGCAATCAGCCCCAGCATTTT. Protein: CASSLRRHSNQPQHF.

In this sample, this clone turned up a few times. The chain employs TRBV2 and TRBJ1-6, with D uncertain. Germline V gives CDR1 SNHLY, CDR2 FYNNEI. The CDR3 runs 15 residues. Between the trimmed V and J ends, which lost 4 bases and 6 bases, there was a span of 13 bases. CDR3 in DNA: TGTGCCAGCAGTGTTGACGGTGAGGCTAATTCACCCCTCCACTTT. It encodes CASSVDGEANSPLHF.

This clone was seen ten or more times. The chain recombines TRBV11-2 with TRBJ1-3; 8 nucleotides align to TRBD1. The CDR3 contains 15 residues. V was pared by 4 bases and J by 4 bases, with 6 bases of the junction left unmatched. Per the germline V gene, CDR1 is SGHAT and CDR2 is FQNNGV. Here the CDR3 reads CASSSYRGSGNTIYF. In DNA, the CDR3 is TGTGCCAGCAGCTCTTACAGGGGGTCCGGAAACACCATATATTTT.

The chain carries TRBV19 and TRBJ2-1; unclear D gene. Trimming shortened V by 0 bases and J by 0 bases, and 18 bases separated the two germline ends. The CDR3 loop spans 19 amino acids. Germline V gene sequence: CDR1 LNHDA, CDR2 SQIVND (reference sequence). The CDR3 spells CASSIDPGFWRSSYNEQFF. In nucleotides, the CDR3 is TGTGCCAGTAGTATAGATCCGGGTTTTTGGCGGAGCTCCTACAATGAGCAGTTCTTC. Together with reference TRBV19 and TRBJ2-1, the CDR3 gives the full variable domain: DGGITQSPKYLFRKEGQNVTLSCEQNLNHDAMYWYRQDPGQGLRLIYYSQIVNDFQKGDIAEGYSVSREKKESFPLTVTSAQKNPTAFYLCASSIDPGFWRSSYNEQFFGPGTRLTVL.

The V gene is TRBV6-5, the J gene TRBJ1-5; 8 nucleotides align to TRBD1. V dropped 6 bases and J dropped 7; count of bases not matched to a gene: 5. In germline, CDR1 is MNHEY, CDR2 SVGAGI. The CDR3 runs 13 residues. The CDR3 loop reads CASSVNRGQPQHF. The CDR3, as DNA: TGTGCCAGCAGCGTTAACAGGGGGCAGCCCCAGCATTTT.

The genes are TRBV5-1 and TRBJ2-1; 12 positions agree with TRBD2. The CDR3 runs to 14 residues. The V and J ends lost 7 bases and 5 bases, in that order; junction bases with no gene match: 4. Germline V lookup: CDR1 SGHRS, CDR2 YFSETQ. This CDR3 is CASGGLAGHNEQFF. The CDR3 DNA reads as TGCGCCAGCGGGGGACTAGCGGGTCACAATGAGCAGTTCTTC.

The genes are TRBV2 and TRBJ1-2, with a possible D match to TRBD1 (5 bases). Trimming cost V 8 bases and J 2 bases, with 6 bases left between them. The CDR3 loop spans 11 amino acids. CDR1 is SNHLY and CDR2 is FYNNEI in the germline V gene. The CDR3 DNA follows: TGTGCCAGCGGGGGGAACTATGGCTACACCTTC. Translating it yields CASGGNYGYTF. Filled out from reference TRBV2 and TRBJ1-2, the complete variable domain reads EPEVTQTPSHQVTQMGQEVILRCVPISNHLYFYWYRQILGQKVEFLVSFYNNEISEKSEIFDDQFSVERPDGSNFTLKIRSTKLEDSAMYFCASGGNYGYTFGSGTRLTVV.

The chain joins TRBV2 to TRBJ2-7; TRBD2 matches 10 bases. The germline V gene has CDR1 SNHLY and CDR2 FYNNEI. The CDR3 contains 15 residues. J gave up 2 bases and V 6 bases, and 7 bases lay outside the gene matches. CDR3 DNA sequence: TGTGCCAGCAGAGCCGGGACTAGCGAAACCTACGAGCAGTACTTC. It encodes CASRAGTSETYEQYF.

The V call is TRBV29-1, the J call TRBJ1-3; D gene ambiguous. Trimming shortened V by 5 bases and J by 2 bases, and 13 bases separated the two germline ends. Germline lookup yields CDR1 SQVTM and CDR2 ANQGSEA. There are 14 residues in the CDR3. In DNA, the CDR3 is TGCAGCGTTAATCAAGGGTCAACTGGAAACACCATATATTTT. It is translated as CSVNQGSTGNTIYF.

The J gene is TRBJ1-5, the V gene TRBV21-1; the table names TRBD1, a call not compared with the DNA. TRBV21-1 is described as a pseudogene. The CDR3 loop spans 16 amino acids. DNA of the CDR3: TGTGCCAGCAGCGGTACCGGGACAGCAAGCAATCAGCCCCAGCATTTT. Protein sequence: CASSGTGTASNQPQHF.

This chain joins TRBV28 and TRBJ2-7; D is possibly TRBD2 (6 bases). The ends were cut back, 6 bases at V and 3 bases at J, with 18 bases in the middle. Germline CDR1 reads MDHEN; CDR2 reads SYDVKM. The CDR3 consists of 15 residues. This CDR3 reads CASRDPAGRSYEQYF. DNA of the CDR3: TGTGCCAGCAGGGACCCTGCGGGACGGAGCTACGAGCAGTACTTC.

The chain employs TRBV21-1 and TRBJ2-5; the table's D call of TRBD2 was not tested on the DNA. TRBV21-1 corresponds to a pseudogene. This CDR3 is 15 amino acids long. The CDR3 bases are TGTGCCAGCAAGAGGGGTTGGCGGGAGGACCCGACCCAGTACTTC. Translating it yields CASKRGWREDPTQYF.

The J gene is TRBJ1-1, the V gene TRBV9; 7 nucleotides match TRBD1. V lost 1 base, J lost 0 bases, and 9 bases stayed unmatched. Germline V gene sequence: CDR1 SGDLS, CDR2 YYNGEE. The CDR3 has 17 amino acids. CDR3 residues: CASSVNSDRPLNTEAFF. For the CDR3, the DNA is TGTGCCAGCAGCGTAAATTCGGACAGGCCCTTGAACACTGAAGCTTTCTTT.

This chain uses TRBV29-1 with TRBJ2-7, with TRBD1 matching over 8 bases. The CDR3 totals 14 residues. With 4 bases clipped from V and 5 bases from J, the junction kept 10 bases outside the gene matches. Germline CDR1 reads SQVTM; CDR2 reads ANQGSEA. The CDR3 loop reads CSVGTGNIVDEQYF. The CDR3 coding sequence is TGCAGCGTTGGGACAGGGAATATAGTCGACGAGCAGTACTTC.

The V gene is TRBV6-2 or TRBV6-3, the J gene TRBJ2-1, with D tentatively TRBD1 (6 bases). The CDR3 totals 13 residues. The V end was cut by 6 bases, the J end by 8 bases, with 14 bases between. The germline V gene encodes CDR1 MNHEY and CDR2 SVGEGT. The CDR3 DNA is TGTGCCAGCAGACCTTCAGGGGAGTATGAGCAGTTCTTC. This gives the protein CASRPSGEYEQFF.

The CDR3 DNA reads as TGCGCCAGCAGCTTAAGACCGGGTAATGATGAGCAGTTCTTC. It codes for CASSLRPGNDEQFF. The J gene is TRBJ2-1, the V gene TRBV5-1; D unresolved. V was trimmed by 2 bases and J by 8 bases, leaving 14 bases between them. This CDR3 region has 14 residues. CDR1 SGHRS and CDR2 YFSETQ come from the germline V gene.

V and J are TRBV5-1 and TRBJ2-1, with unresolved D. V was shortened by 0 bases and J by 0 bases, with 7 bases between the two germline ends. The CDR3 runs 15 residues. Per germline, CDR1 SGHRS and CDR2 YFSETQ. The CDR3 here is CASSLVAGSYNEQFF. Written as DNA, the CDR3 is TGCGCCAGCAGCTTGGTGGCCGGCTCCTACAATGAGCAGTTCTTC.

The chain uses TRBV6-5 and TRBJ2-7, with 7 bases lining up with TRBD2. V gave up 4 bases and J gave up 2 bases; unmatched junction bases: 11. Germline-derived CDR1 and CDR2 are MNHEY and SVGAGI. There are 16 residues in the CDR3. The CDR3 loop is CASSSQSSGDPYEQYF. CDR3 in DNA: TGTGCCAGCAGTTCCCAATCTAGCGGAGACCCCTACGAGCAGTACTTC.

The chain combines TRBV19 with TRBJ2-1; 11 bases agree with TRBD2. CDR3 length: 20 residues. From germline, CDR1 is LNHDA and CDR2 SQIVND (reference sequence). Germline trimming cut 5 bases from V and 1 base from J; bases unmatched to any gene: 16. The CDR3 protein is CASSFRQGETSGDSYNEQFF. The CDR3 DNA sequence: TGTGCCAGTAGTTTCCGACAGGGGGAGACTAGCGGGGATTCCTACAATGAGCAGTTCTTC.